The rows below give T cell receptor beta chains drawn from one sample of a study of cytomegalovirus exposure and HLA in healthy donors. Only in-frame clones appear in the TCRdb table, and some are missing; sequencing was by immunoSEQ multiplex PCR. The table shows about 150,000 clones, with roughly 79% occurring only once. The sequencing sample was made of PBMCs. The receptors shown here come from a male donor in good health and CMV-seronegative. Each CDR3 is given without its conserved first and last residue. Each record gives: J gene, V gene, CDR3 protein.

>TRBJ2-7|TRBV6-1
ASARDRNYEQY
>TRBJ1-1|TRBV4-3
ASSRGQGGTEAF
>TRBJ1-4|TRBV18
ASSPNPGDATNEKLF
>TRBJ1-2|TRBV9
ASSAHRGLSYGYT
>TRBJ2-2|TRBV18
ASSAFGTGKNTGELF
>TRBJ1-4|TRBV6-5
ASSYEAELYNEKLF
>TRBJ2-7|TRBV30
AWEGTSGGPEQY
>TRBJ2-1|TRBV19
ASCPGQGAHEQF
>TRBJ1-3|TRBV10-2
ASSEPRQGVTGNTIY
>TRBJ2-3|TRBV7-2
ASSLVWAGETTSHTQY
>TRBJ1-2|TRBV23-1
ASSQSSRGYT
>TRBJ1-2|TRBV6-5
ASSTLPGNGYT
>TRBJ1-5|TRBV11-2
ASSLDSGGAQH
>TRBJ2-1|TRBV7-2
ASSLRRSGGADNEQF
>TRBJ2-1|TRBV7-3
ASSSGQGGYNEQF
>TRBJ1-1|TRBV6-5
ASSAFPPGGTEAF
>TRBJ2-7|TRBV5-1
ASSRTGLSYEQY
>TRBJ1-1|TRBV15
ATSRDGEGFSTEAF
>TRBJ2-2|TRBV14
ASSQTGATGELF
>TRBJ2-7|TRBV4-3
ASSQDRAGLLEQY
>TRBJ2-7|TRBV27
ASSHPGQPPYEQY
>TRBJ1-2|TRBV5-1
ASSLQAITDGYT
>TRBJ2-5|TRBV2
ASSESYQETQY
>TRBJ2-7|TRBV11-2
ASSFLTGDYEQY
>TRBJ2-5|TRBV7-2
ASSTTSGGAAETQY
>TRBJ1-3|TRBV7-2
ASSSHRGNSGNTIY
>TRBJ1-3|TRBV4-3
ASSHDHIDSGNTIY
>TRBJ2-3|TRBV12-5
ASGSTDTQY
>TRBJ2-5|TRBV7-2
ASSRGTDQETQY
>TRBJ2-5|TRBV7-6
ASSLVEAETQY
>TRBJ1-3|TRBV4-2
ASSARVPSGNTIY
>TRBJ1-1|TRBV4-3
ASSHNRGGPEAF
>TRBJ1-1|TRBV7-8
ASSALGTATEAF
>TRBJ2-1|TRBV6-5
ASSTRTDNEQF
>TRBJ2-1|TRBV7-2
ASSPGLAGNNEQF
>TRBJ1-3|TRBV30
AWSAGTSGNTIY
>TRBJ1-4|TRBV9
ASSVGGHNEKLF
>TRBJ1-4|TRBV18
ASSLSAFNEKLF
>TRBJ1-2|TRBV4-2
ASSQSLRTGTYGYT
>TRBJ2-5|TRBV7-2
ASSLRREETQY
>TRBJ1-6|TRBV7-9
ASSLWDTDNSPLH
>TRBJ1-1|TRBV9
ASSVGTATEAF
>TRBJ2-5|TRBV4-1
ASSQAGGGEPHQETQY